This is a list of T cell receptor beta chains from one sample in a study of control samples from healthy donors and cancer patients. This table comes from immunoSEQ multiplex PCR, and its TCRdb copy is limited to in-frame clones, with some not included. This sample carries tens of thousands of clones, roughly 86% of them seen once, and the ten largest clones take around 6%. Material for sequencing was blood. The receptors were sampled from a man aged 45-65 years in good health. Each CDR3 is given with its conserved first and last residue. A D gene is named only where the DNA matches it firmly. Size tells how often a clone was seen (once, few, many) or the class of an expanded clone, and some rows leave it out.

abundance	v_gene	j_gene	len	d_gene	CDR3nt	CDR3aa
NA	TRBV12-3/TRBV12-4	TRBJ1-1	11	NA	TGTGCCAGCAGTCCACGGAGTGAAGCTTTCTTT	CASSPRSEAFF
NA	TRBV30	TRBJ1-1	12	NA	TGTGCCTGGGGGACGGCGAACACTGAAGCTTTCTTT	CAWGTANTEAFF
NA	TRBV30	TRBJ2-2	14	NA	TGTGCCTGGAGTTTGAACACGAACACCGGGGAGCTGTTTTTT	CAWSLNTNTGELFF
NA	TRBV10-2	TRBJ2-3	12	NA	TGCGCCAGCAGCCTAAGCTTGAATACGCAGTATTTT	CASSLSLNTQYF
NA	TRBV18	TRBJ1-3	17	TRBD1	TGTGCCAGCTCACCACGGGGACAGACTTTTAACGGAAACACCATATATTTT	CASSPRGQTFNGNTIYF
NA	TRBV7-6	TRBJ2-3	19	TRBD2	TGTGCCAGCAGCTTAGGGTCTGGCGGGGGGGCTAAACCCGTAGATACGCAGTATTTT	CASSLGSGGGAKPVDTQYF
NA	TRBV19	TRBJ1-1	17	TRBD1	TGTGCCAGTACCCATTTCCCGTCAGGGGGCAGCCTTTATGAAGCTTTCTTT	CASTHFPSGGSLYEAFF
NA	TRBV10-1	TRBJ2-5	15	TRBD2	TGCGCCAGCAGTGAGAGGCGGGGGGGCAGAGAGACCCAGTACTTC	CASSERRGGRETQYF
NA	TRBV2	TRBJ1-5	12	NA	TGTGCCAGCGGTGATAGCAATCAGCCCCAGCATTTT	CASGDSNQPQHF
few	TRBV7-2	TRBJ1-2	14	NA	TGTGCCAGCACCCCCGGGGGGGCCTATCGGGGCTACACCTTC	CASTPGGAYRGYTF
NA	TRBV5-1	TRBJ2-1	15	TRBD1	TGCGCCAGCAGCTTGGTGGCAGGGGGAAACAATGAGCAGTTCTTC	CASSLVAGGNNEQFF
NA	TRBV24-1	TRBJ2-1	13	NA	TGTGCCACCAGTGACCCGGTGGGCAGAGAACAGTTCTTC	CATSDPVGREQFF
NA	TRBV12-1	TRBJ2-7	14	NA	TGTGCCAGCAGCTTTACTTCAGGGTTCTACGAGCAGTACTTC	CASSFTSGFYEQYF
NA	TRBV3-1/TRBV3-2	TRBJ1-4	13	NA	TGTGCCAGCAGCCCTCTGGACGGCCTGAAACTGTTTTTT	CASSPLDGLKLFF
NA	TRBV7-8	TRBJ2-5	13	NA	TGTGCCAGCAGCCTTGGACCGGTCGGGACCCAGTACTTC	CASSLGPVGTQYF
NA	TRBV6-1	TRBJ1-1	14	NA	TGTGCCAGCAGTGAAAAGCCCAGCAACACTGAAGCTTTCTTT	CASSEKPSNTEAFF
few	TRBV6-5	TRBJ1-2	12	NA	TGTGCCAGCACACCAAGGGGGTATGGCTACACCTTC	CASTPRGYGYTF
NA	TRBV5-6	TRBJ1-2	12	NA	TGTGCCAGCAGCCCGGGGCCCTATGGCTACACCTTC	CASSPGPYGYTF
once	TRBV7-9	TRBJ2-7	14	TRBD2	TGTGCCAGCAGCTTTACTAGCGGGGGATACGAGCAGTACTTC	CASSFTSGGYEQYF
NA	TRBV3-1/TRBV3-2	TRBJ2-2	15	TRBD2	TGTGCCAGCAGCCTCGGGAGGGGCATCACCGGGGAGCTGTTTTTT	CASSLGRGITGELFF
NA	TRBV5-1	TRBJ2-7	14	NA	TGCGCCAGCAGCTTGGTGTTGGCCCCCTACGAGCAGTACTTC	CASSLVLAPYEQYF
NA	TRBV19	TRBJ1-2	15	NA	TGTGCCAGTAGTGTTAGGGCAGGGATGAACTATGGCTACACCTTC	CASSVRAGMNYGYTF
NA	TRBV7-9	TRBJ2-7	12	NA	TGTGCCAGCAGCGACACAGCCTACGAGCAGTACTTC	CASSDTAYEQYF
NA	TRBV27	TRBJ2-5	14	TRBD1	TGTGCCAGCAGTTTCGGACAGGGTGGCGAGACCCAGTACTTC	CASSFGQGGETQYF
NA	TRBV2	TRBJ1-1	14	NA	TGTGCCAGCATGAAGGGGCTCCCTAACACTGAAGCTTTCTTT	CASMKGLPNTEAFF
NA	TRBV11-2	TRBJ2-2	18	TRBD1	TGTGCCAGCAGCTTATCTACCCTGACAGGGGGTAACACCGGGGAGCTGTTTTTT	CASSLSTLTGGNTGELFF
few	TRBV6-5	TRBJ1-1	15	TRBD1	TGTGCCAGCAGGTATAACAGGGGCGTTAGCGCTGAAGCTTTCTTT	CASRYNRGVSAEAFF
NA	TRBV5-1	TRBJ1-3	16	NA	TGCGCCAGCAGCTCCGATAAAAAGAGCTCTGGAAACACCATATATTTT	CASSSDKKSSGNTIYF
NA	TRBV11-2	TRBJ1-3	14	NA	TGTGCCAGCAGCTTTGCAGGGGCTGGAAACACCATATATTTT	CASSFAGAGNTIYF
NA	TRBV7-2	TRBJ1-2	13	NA	TGTGCCAGCAGCTTAGCAGGGGAGTATGGCTACACCTTC	CASSLAGEYGYTF
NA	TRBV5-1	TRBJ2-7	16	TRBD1	TGCGCCAGCAGCTTGGCAGGGACAGGGATGACCTACGAGCAGTACTTC	CASSLAGTGMTYEQYF
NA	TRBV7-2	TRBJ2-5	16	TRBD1	TGTGCCAGCAGCTCAACCGGGACAGGGGGTGGAGAGACCCAGTACTTC	CASSSTGTGGGETQYF
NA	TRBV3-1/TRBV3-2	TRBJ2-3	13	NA	TGTGCCAGCAGCCTCGACCCCTTCAATACGCAGTATTTT	CASSLDPFNTQYF
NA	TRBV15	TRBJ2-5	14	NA	TGTGCCACCAGCCTCAGCAGGACCCAAGAGACCCAGTACTTC	CATSLSRTQETQYF
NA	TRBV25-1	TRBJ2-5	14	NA	TGTGCCAGCAGTGAATCAGGGACGAAAGAGACCCAGTACTTC	CASSESGTKETQYF
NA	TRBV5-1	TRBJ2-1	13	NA	TGCGCCAGCAGCCAGGACAGTCGCAATGAGCAGTTCTTC	CASSQDSRNEQFF
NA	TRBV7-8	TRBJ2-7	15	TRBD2	TGTGCCAGCAGCTTAGGGCGGGGGGGCCCCTACGAGCAGTACTTC	CASSLGRGGPYEQYF
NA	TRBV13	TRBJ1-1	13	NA	TGTGCCAGCAGCTTGGGGGGAATCACTGAAGCTTTCTTT	CASSLGGITEAFF
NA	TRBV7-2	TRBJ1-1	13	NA	TGTGCCAGCAGCTGGGGGTCAAAAGCCGAAGCTTTCTTT	CASSWGSKAEAFF
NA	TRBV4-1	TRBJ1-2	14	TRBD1	TGCGCCAGCAGCCAAGAAGGGGGCGGTAGTGGCTACACCTTC	CASSQEGGGSGYTF
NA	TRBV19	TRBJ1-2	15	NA	TGTGCCAGTAGTATAGGGACATCGACTAACTATGGCTACACCTTC	CASSIGTSTNYGYTF
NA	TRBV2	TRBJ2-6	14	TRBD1	TGTGCCAGCAGTGAGGACAGGGGTATCAACGTCCTGACTTTC	CASSEDRGINVLTF
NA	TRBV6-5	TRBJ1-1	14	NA	TGTGCCAGCAGTTCCTGGGAGGGGAACACTGAAGCTTTCTTT	CASSSWEGNTEAFF
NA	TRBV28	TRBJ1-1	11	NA	TGTGCCAGCAGTACGACCCCCGAAGCTTTCTTT	CASSTTPEAFF
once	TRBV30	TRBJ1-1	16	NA	TGTGCCTGGACCCCACCCAAAGTTTCGATGAACACTGAAGCTTTCTTT	CAWTPPKVSMNTEAFF
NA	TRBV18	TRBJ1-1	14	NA	TGTGCCAGCTCACCAGGGGGAATGAACACTGAAGCTTTCTTT	CASSPGGMNTEAFF
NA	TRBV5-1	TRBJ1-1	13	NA	TGCGCCAGCAGCTTGGCCGGGGAGGTCGGAGCTTTCTTT	CASSLAGEVGAFF
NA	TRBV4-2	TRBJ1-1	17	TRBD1	TGTGCCAGCAGCCAAGGGACAGGGGGCGGGTTGGACACTGAAGCTTTCTTT	CASSQGTGGGLDTEAFF
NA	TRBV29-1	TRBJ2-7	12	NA	TGCAGCGCCCCTCCCCCCCCAGGCGAGCAGTACTTC	CSAPPPPGEQYF
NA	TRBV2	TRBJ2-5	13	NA	TGTGCCAGCAGTGAAAACAGGGCGGAGACCCAGTACTTC	CASSENRAETQYF
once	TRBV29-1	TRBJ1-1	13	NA	TGCAGCGTCGGGCGACAGTTGAACACTGAAGCTTTCTTT	CSVGRQLNTEAFF
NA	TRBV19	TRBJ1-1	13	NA	TGTGCCAGTAGTGCACAGAAGAACACTGAAGCTTTCTTT	CASSAQKNTEAFF
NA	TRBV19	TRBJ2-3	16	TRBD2	TGTGCCAGTAGTGTGACTAGCGGGGGGGCAACAGATACGCAGTATTTT	CASSVTSGGATDTQYF
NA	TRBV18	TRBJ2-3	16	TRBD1	TGTGCCAGCTCACGGGGACAGGGCGGATTTACAGATACGCAGTATTTT	CASSRGQGGFTDTQYF
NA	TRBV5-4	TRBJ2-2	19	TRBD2	TGTGCCAGCAGCAGGCTAGGCCAGCGGGGGACTTCAAACACCGGGGAGCTGTTTTTT	CASSRLGQRGTSNTGELFF